This TCR beta chain appears in the sequencing data of a study of shared clonotypes between healthy human individuals. CDR3 length: 15 residues. Germline CDR1 SGHDN, CDR2 FVKESK. Between the trimmed V and J ends, which lost 1 base and 6 bases, there was a span of 15 bases. Study-wide findings and caveats: It was expected that sequencing depth would affect clonotype sharing among donors.

Turning to this clone: Its antigen remains unidentified.

The run depth of the assay was deep. Using approximately 200 ng DNA, some 30,000 T cell genomes, the sorted-subset replicate PCRs were run. Original data processing: Filtering of immunoSEQ junctional sequences could not match full-length read filtering. Some clones are missing from TCRdb's copy, which holds only in-frame ones; the method was immunoSEQ multiplex PCR. V, J and clone size are taken as reported in that table, and D and trimming were inferred from the DNA itself. The data contain 1.5 million to 2.5 million clones, around 96% of them singletons. Positively selected for CCR7, the CD45RO-negative cells used as naive CD8 cells excluded terminally differentiated effector memory CD45RA+ cells.

The chain carries TRBV14 and TRBJ1-2; no definite D call. Material for sequencing was naive CD8+ T cells sorted from blood. The receptor's source is a man in his late teens or twenties in good health. CDR3 in amino acids: CASSQVPGSGDGYTF. In DNA form, the CDR3 reads TGTGCCAGCAGCCAAGTTCCAGGCTCCGGGGATGGCTACACCTTC.